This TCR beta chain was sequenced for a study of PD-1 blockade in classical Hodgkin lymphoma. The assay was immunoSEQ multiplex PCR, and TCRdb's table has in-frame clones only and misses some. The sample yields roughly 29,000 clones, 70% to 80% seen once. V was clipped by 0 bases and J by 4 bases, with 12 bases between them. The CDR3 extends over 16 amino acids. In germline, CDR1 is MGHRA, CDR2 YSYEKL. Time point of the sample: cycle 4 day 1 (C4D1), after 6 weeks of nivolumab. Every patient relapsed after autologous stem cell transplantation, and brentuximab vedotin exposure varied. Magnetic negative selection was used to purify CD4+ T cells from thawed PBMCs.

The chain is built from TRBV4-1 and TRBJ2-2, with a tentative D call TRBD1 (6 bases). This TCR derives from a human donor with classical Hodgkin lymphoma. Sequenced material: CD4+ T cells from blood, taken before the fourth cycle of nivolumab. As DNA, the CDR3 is TGCGCCAGCAGCCAAGATCGCCAGGGGATCACCGGGGAGCTGTTTTTT. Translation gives CASSQDRQGITGELFF.